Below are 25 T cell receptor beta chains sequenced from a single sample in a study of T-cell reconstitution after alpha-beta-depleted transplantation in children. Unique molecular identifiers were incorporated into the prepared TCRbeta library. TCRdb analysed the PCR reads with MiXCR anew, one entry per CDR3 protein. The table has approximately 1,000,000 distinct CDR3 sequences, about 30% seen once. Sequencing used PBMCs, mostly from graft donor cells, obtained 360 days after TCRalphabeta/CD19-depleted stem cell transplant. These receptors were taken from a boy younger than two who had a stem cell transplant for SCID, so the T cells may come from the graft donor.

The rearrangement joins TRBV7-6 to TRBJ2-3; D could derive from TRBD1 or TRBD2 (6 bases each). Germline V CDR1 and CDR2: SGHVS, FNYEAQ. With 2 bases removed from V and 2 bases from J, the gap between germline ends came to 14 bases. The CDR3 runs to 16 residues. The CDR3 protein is CASSLTEGHFTDTQYF. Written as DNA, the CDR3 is TGTGCCAGCAGCTTAACGGAGGGACACTTCACAGATACGCAGTATTTT.

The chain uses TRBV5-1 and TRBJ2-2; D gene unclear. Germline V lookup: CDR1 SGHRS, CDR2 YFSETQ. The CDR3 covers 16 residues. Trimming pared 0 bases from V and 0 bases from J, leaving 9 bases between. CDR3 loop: CASSLDAGTNTGELFF. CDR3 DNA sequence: TGCGCCAGCAGCTTGGACGCAGGAACGAACACCGGGGAGCTGTTTTTT. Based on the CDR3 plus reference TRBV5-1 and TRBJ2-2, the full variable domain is KAGVTQTPRYLIKTRGQQVTLSCSPISGHRSVSWYQQTPGQGLQFLFEYFSETQRNKGNFPGRFSGRQFSNSRSEMNVSTLELGDSALYLCASSLDAGTNTGELFFGEGSRLTVL.

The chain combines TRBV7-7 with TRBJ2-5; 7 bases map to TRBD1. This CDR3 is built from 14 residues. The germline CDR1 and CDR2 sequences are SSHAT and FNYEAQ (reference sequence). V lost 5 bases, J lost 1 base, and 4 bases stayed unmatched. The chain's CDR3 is CASSRGQIQETQYF. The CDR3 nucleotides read TGTGCCAGCAGCCGGGGACAGATCCAAGAGACCCAGTACTTC.

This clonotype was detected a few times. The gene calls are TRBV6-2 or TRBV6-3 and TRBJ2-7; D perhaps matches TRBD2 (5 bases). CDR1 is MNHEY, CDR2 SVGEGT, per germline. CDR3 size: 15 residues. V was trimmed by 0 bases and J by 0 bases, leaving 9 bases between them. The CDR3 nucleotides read TGTGCCAGCAGTTACTCCAGCGGATCCTCCTACGAGCAGTACTTC. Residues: CASSYSSGSSYEQYF.

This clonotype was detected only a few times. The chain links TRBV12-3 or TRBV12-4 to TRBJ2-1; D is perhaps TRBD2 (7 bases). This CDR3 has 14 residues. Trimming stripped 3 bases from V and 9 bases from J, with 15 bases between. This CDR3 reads CASSLGGAIGEQFF. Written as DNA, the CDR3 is TGTGCCAGCAGTTTGGGGGGGGCGATCGGTGAGCAGTTCTTC.

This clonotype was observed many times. CDR3 protein: CSARADTEAFF. In nucleotides, the CDR3 is TGCAGTGCTAGAGCGGACACTGAAGCTTTCTTT. The rearrangement uses TRBV20-1 and TRBJ1-1; unclear D gene. CDR3 length equals 11 residues. V dropped 1 base and J dropped 3 bases, with 3 bases sitting between them. Germline CDR1 and CDR2: DFQATT and SNEGSKA (reference sequence).

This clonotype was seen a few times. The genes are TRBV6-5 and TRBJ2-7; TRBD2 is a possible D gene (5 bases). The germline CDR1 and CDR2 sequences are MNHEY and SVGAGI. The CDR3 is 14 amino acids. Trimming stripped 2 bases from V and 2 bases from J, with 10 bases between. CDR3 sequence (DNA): TGTGCCAGCAGTTACGAGGAGAGGGCCTACGAGCAGTACTTC. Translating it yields CASSYEERAYEQYF.

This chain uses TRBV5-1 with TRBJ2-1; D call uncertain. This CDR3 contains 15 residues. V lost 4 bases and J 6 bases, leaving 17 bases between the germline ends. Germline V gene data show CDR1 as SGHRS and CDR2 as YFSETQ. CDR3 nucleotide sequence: TGCGCCAGCAGCCCGGGCACAGTAAGGAGCAATGAGCAGTTCTTC. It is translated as CASSPGTVRSNEQFF.

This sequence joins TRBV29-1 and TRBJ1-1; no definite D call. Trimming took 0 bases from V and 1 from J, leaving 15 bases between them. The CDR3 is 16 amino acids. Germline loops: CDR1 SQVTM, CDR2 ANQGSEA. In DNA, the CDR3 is TGCAGCGTTGAAGAGACACCACGATCCCCGAACACTGAAGCTTTCTTT. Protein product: CSVEETPRSPNTEAFF.

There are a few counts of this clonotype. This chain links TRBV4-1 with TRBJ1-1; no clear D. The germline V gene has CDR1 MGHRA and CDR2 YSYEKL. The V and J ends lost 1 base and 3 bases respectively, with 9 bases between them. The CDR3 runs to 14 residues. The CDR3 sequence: CASSQGALDTEAFF. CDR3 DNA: TGCGCCAGCAGCCAAGGCGCCTTGGACACTGAAGCTTTCTTT.

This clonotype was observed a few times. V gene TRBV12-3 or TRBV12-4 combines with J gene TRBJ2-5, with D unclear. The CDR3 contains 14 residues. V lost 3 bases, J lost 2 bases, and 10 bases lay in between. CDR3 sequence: CASSLERLQETQYF. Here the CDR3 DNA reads TGTGCCAGCAGTTTGGAGCGTTTACAAGAGACCCAGTACTTC.

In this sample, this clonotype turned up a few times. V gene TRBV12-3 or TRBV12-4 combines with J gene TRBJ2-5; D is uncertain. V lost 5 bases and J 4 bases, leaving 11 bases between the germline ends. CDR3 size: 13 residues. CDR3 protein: CASSPFHGETQYF. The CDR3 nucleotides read TGTGCCAGCAGTCCCTTCCATGGAGAGACCCAGTACTTC.

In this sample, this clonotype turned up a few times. CDR3 sequence: CASSLLDRSYEQYF. CDR3 nucleotide sequence: TGCGCCAGCAGCCTACTGGACAGATCCTACGAGCAGTACTTC. The gene calls are TRBV5-1 and TRBJ2-7, with TRBD1 as a possible D gene (6 bases). Trimming left V 4 bases short and J 1 base short, with 12 bases between. Germline V gene lookup returns CDR1 SGHRS and CDR2 YFSETQ. This CDR3 region has 14 residues.

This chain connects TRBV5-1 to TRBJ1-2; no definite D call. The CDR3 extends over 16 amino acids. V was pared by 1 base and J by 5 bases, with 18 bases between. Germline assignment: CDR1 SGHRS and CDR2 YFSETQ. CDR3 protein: CASSLFGLDGRYGYTF. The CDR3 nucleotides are TGCGCCAGCAGCTTGTTTGGTTTGGACGGGCGATATGGCTACACCTTC.

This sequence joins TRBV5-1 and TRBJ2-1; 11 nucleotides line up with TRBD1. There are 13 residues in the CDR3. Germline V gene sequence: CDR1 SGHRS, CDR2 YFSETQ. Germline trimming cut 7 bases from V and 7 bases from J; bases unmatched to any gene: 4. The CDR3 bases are TGCGCCAGCGCGGGACAGGGGGTGAATGAGCAGTTCTTC. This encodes CASAGQGVNEQFF.

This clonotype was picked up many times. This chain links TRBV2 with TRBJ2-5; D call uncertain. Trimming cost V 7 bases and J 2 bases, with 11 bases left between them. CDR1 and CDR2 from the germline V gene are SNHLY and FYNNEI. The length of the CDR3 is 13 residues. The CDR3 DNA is TGTGCCAGCAACCTGGGCTCACAAGAGACCCAGTACTTC. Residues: CASNLGSQETQYF. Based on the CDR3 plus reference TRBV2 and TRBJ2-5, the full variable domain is EPEVTQTPSHQVTQMGQEVILRCVPISNHLYFYWYRQILGQKVEFLVSFYNNEISEKSEIFDDQFSVERPDGSNFTLKIRSTKLEDSAMYFCASNLGSQETQYFGPGTRLLVL.

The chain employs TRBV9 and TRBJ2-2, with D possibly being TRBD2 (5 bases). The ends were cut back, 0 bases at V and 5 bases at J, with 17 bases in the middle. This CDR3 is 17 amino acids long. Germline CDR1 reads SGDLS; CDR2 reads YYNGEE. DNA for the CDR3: TGTGCCAGCAGCGTAGCGCCGGCGGATGGCGGGACCGGGGAGCTGTTTTTT. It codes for CASSVAPADGGTGELFF.

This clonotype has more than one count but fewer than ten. In nucleotides, the CDR3 is TGTGCCAGCAGTTCCTCGCTGGGGGGCCTGCGCACAGATACGCAGTATTTT. Residues: CASSSSLGGLRTDTQYF. The rearrangement uses TRBV28 and TRBJ2-3; D may be TRBD1 or TRBD2 (6 bases each). CDR1 is MDHEN and CDR2 is SYDVKM in the germline V gene. V shed 4 bases and J shed 1 base, with 18 bases lying between them. The CDR3 extends over 17 amino acids. The whole variable domain, remainder taken from reference TRBV28 and TRBJ2-3, is DVKVTQSSRYLVKRTGEKVFLECVQDMDHENMFWYRQDPGLGLRLIYFSYDVKMKEKGDIPEGYSVSREKKERFSLILESASTNQTSMYLCASSSSLGGLRTDTQYFGPGTRLTVL.

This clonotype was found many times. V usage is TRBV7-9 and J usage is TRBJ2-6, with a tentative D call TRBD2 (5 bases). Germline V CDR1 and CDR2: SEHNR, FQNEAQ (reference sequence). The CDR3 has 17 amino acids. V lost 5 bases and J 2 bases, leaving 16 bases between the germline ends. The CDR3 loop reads CASSIVLWETGANVLTF. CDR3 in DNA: TGTGCCAGCAGCATAGTTCTCTGGGAGACTGGGGCCAACGTCCTGACTTTC. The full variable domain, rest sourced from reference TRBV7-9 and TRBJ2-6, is DTGVSQNPRHKITKRGQNVTFRCDPISEHNRLYWYRQTLGQGPEFLTYFQNEAQLEKSRLLSDRFSAERPKGSFSTLEIQRTEQGDSAMYLCASSIVLWETGANVLTFGAGSRLTVL.

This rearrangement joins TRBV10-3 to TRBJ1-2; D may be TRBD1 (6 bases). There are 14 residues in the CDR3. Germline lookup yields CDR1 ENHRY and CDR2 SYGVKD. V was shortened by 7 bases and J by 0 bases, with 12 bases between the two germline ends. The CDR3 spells CAIKGAGANYGYTF. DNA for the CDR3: TGTGCCATCAAGGGTGCAGGGGCTAACTATGGCTACACCTTC.

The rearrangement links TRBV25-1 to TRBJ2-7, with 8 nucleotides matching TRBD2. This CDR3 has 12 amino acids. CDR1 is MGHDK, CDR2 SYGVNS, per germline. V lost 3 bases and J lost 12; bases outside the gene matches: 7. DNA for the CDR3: TGTGCCAGCAGTGAGCCGGGACTAGGTGTGTACTTC. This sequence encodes CASSEPGLGVYF.

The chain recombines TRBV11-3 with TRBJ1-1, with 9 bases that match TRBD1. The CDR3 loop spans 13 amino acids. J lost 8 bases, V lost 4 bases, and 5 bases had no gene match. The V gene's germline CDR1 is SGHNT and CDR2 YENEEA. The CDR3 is CASSSRGQGEAFF. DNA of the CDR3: TGTGCCAGCAGCTCCCGGGGACAGGGAGAAGCTTTCTTT.

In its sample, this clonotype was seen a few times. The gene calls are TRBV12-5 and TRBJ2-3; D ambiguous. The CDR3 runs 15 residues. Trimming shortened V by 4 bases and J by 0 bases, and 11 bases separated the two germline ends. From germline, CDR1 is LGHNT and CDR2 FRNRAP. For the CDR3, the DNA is TGTGCTAGTGGTTCCGGTATAACTAGCACAGATACGCAGTATTTT. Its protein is CASGSGITSTDTQYF.

The CDR3 DNA reads TGCGCCAGCAGACCCGGGACTAGGGGCGAGCAGTACTTC. It encodes CASRPGTRGEQYF. This chain links TRBV5-1 with TRBJ2-7; TRBD2 matches at 8 bases. This CDR3 is built from 13 residues. Germline V gene data show CDR1 as SGHRS and CDR2 as YFSETQ. V trimming: 5 bases; J trimming: 6 bases; junction bases outside the gene matches: 7.

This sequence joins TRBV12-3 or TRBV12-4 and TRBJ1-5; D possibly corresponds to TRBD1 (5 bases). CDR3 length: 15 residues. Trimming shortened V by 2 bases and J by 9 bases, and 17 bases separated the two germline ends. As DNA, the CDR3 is TGTGCCAGCAGTTTAACCGGACACCCCGGCCGGCCCCAGCATTTT. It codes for CASSLTGHPGRPQHF.